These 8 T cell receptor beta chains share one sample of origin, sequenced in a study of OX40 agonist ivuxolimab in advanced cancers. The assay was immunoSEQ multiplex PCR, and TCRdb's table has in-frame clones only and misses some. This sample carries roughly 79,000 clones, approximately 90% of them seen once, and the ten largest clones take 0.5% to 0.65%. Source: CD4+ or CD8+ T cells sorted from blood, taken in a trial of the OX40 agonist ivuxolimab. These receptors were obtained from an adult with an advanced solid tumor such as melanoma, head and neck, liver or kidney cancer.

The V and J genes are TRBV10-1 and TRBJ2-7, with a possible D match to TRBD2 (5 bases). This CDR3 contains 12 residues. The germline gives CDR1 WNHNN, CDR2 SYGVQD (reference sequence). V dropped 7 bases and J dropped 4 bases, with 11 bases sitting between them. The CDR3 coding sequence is TGCGCCAGCAAGTGGGAGAGTTACGAGCAGTACTTC. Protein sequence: CASKWESYEQYF.

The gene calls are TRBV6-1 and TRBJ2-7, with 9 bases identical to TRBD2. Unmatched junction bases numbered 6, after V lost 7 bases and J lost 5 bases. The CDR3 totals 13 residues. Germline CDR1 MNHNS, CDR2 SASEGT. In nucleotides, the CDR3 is TGTGCCAGCAATCGCGGGAGGGCCAACGAGCAGTACTTC. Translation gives CASNRGRANEQYF.

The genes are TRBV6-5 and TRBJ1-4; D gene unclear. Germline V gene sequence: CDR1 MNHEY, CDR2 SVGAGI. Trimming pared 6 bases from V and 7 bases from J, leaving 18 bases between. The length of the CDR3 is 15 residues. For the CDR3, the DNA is TGTGCCAGCAGCCGCGGGCCCAGACCTCTTGAAAAACTGTTTTTT. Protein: CASSRGPRPLEKLFF.

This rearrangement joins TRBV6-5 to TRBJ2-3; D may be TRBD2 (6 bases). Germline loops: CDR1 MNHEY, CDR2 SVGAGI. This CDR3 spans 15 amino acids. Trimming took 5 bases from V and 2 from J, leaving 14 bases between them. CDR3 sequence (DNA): TGTGCCAGCAGTCGGCGGGACGGATACACAGATACGCAGTATTTT. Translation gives CASSRRDGYTDTQYF.

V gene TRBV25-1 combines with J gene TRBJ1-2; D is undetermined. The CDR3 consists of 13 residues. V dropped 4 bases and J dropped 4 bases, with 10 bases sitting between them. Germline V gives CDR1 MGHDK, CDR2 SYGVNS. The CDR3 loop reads CASSVSEIYGYTF. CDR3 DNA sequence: TGTGCCAGCAGTGTATCTGAGATCTATGGCTACACCTTC.

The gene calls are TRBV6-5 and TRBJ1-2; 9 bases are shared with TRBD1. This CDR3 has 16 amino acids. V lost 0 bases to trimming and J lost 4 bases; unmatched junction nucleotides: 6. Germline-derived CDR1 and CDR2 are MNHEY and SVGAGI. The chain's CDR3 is CASSYSRDRAVYGYTF. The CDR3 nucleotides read TGTGCCAGCAGTTACTCCCGGGACAGGGCGGTCTATGGCTACACCTTC.

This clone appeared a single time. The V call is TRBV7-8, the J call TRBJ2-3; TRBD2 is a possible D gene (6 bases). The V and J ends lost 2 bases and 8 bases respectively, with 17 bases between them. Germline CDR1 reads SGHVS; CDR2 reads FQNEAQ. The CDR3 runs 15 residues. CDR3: CASSLTLQRASTQYF. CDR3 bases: TGTGCCAGCAGCTTAACCCTACAGCGGGCCTCTACGCAGTATTTT.

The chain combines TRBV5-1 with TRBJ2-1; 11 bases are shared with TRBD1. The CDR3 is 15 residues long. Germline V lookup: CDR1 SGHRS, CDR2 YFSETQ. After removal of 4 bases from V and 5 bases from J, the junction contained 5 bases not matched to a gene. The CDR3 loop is CASSAGQGVHNEQFF. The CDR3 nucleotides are TGCGCCAGCAGCGCGGGACAGGGGGTCCACAATGAGCAGTTCTTC.